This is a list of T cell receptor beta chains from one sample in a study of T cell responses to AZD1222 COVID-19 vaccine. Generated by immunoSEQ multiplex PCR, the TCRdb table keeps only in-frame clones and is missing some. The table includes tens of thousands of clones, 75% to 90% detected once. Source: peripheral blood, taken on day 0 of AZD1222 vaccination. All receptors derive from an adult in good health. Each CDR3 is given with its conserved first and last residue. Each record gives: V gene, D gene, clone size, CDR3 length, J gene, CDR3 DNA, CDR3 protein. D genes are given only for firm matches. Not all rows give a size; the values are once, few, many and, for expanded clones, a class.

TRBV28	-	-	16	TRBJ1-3	TGTGCCAGCAGTTTGTCGCAGGGAGTGTCTGGAAACACCATATATTTT	CASSLSQGVSGNTIYF
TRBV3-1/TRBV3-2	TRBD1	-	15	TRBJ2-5	TGTGCCAGCAGCTTAAGCGGACAGGGGATGGAGACCCAGTACTTC	CASSLSGQGMETQYF
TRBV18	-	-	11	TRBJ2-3	TGTGCCAGCCCCCAGGGGGATACGCAGTATTTT	CASPQGDTQYF
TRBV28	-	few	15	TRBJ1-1	TGTGCCAGCAGCCCCTCGGCAGCTGGGGAAACTGAAGCTTTCTTT	CASSPSAAGETEAFF
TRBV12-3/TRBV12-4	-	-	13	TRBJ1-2	TGTGCCAGCAGTTGGGCGGTCGATTATGGCTACACCTTC	CASSWAVDYGYTF
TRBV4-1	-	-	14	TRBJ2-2	TGCGCCAGCAGCCAAGTTAGCGGCGCCGGGGAGCTGTTTTTT	CASSQVSGAGELFF
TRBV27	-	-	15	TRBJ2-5	TGTGCCAGCAGTTTATACCCAGGCCCCGAGGAGACCCAGTACTTC	CASSLYPGPEETQYF
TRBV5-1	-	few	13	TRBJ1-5	TGCGCCAGCAGCCTTGGTGTTGATCAGCCCCAGCATTTT	CASSLGVDQPQHF
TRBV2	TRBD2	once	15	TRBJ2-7	TGTGCCAGCAGTGAAGCCAGCGGGAGCTTCTACGAGCAGTACTTC	CASSEASGSFYEQYF
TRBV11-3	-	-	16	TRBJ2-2	TGTGCCAGCAGTTATAAATCCCTTAGGGGCACCGGGGAGCTGTTTTTT	CASSYKSLRGTGELFF
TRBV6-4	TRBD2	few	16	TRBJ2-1	TGTGCCAGCAGTGACTCCGGGACTATCTCCTACAATGAGCAGTTCTTC	CASSDSGTISYNEQFF